The clone carrying this T cell receptor beta chain was observed at least ten times. Its target is unknown. The sample comes from a study of T cell repertoires in cytomegalovirus infection. About the research overall: Both a matching HLA type and CMV infection were indicated by public TCR beta signatures. Points from the study as a whole: Identification of carriers of CMV plus the relevant HLA was achieved through cumulative public TCR beta family frequency. It was HLA-C-restricted CMV-specific TCR beta clonotypes that dominated the response ex vivo.

TCRdb passed the reads through MiXCR, listing each CDR3 protein once. The sample has fewer than 1,000,000 distinct CDR3 sequences, about 33% seen once. Per germline, CDR1 MDHEN and CDR2 SYDVKM. The trim removed 5 bases at V and 2 bases at J, leaving 19 bases unmatched. This CDR3 has 20 amino acids. This TCR was sampled from a human donor in good health (CMV status not recorded). Some clones in this sample may be carry-over from other donors' samples. Here the sequenced sample was cultured CD8+ T cells from PBMCs, taken from culture after CMV antigen stimulation. This chain joins TRBV28 and TRBJ2-3, with 10 bases matching TRBD1. CDR3 DNA sequence: TGTGCCAGCAGTCCGATTAACAATTATCGGACAGGGGGGATCACAGATACGCAGTATTTT. Protein product: CASSPINNYRTGGITDTQYF.